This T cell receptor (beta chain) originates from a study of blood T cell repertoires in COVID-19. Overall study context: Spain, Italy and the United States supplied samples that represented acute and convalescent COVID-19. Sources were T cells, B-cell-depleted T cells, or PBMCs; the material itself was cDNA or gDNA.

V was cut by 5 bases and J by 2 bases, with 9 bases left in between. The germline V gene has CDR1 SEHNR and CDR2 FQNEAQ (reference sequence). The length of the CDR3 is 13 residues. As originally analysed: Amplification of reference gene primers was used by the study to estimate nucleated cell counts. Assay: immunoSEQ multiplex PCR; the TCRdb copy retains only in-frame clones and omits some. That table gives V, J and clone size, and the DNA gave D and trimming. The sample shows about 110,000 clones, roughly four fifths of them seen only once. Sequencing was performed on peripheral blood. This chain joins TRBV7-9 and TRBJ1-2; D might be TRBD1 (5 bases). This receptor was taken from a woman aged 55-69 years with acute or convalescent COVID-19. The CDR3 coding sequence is TGTGCCAGCAGCAAGGGGATAAACTATGGCTACACCTTC. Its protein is CASSKGINYGYTF.